What follows is one T cell receptor (beta chain) and its context. The protocol was immunoSEQ multiplex PCR, while the TCRdb copy is restricted to in-frame clones and leaves out a portion. The table has a few hundred thousand clones, around 97% seen once. This sample was taken from a study of shared clonotypes between healthy human individuals. The CDR3 consists of 17 residues. The J segment lost 4 bases and the V segment lost 5 bases, leaving 16 bases of the junction unmatched. CDR1 is SGHNT, CDR2 YYREEE, per germline (reference sequence). The sequenced sample was naive CD4+ T cells sorted from blood. Subset given: CD45RA+ positively selected. This TCR derives from a woman aged 30 to 39 in good health. The chain links TRBV5-4 to TRBJ2-3, with 7 bases identical to TRBD2. This chain's CDR3 is CASSPTWGGIGSDTQYF. The CDR3 DNA sequence: TGTGCCAGCAGTCCAACATGGGGAGGGATCGGGTCAGATACGCAGTATTTT.